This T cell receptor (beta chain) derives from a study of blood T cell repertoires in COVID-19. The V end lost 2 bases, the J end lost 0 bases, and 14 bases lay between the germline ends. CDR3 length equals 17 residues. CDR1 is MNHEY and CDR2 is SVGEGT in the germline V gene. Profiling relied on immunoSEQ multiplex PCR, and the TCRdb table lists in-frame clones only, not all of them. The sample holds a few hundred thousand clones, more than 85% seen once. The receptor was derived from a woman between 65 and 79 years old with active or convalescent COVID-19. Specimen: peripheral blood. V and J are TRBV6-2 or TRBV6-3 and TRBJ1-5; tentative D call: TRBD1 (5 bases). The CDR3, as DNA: TGTGCCAGCAGTTACAGTCAGGGCGGTAATAGCAATCAGCCCCAGCATTTT. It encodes CASSYSQGGNSNQPQHF.